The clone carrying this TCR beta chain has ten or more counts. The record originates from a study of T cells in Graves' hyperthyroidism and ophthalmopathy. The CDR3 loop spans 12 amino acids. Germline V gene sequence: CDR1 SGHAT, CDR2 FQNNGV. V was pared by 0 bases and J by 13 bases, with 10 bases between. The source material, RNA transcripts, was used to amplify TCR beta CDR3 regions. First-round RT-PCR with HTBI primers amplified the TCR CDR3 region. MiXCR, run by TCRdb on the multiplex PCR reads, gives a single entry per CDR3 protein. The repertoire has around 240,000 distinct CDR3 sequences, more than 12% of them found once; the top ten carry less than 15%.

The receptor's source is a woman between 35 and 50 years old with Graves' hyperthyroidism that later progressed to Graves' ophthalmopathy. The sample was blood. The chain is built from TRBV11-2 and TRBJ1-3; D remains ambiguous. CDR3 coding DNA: TGTGCCAGCAGCTTAGAGGGCAGAAAGATATATTTT. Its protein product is CASSLEGRKIYF.